This T cell receptor beta chain was documented in a study of blood T cell repertoires in COVID-19. Per the original data handling: Reference gene primer amplification gave estimated nucleated cell counts. Only in-frame clones appear in the TCRdb table, and some are missing; sequencing was by immunoSEQ multiplex PCR. The V and J calls and clone size are taken from that table; D and trimming were inferred from the DNA. The sample has about 380,000 clones, around 84% seen once. The CDR3 has 16 amino acids. Per the germline V gene, CDR1 is SGHRS and CDR2 is YFSETQ. Trimming left V 0 bases short and J 3 bases short, with 13 bases between.

The specimen sequenced was peripheral blood. The chain carries TRBV5-1 and TRBJ2-1, with D possibly TRBD2 on 5 matching bases. This clonotype was obtained from a woman under 30 with acute or convalescent COVID-19. In DNA form, the CDR3 reads TGCGCCAGCAGCTTGGCCAGCGGAACCCTCTACAATGAGCAGTTCTTC. It specifies CASSLASGTLYNEQFF.